Here is one T cell receptor (beta chain) with its context. V was trimmed by 3 bases and J by 9 bases, leaving 21 bases between them. The V gene's germline CDR1 is SGHDN and CDR2 FVKESK. CDR3 length: 15 residues. The record originates from a study of blood T cell repertoires in COVID-19. Study context: Some COVID-19 samples were acute and others convalescent; all came from the United States, Italy and Spain. T cells, B-cell-depleted T cells, or PBMCs provided the cDNA or gDNA that served as material.

As handled by the study authors: Amplified reference gene primers provided the basis for estimating nucleated cell counts. TCRdb's table, derived via immunoSEQ multiplex PCR, lists solely in-frame clones and lacks some. V, J and clone size are those of that table, while D and trimming were read from the DNA. In the table there are about 8,700 clones, about 88% of which are singletons. The rearrangement links TRBV14 to TRBJ2-7; a weak D match, TRBD1 (6 bases). Input material: peripheral blood. This receptor was taken from a human donor with active COVID-19. The donor label of this sample is uncertain. For the CDR3, the DNA is TGTGCCAGCAGCCACCGACGGGGACAAGGTTCATGGCAGTACTTC. Its translation is CASSHRRGQGSWQYF.